The 9 T cell receptor beta chains presented below share a single source sample, sequenced in a study of post-analysis software for immune sequencing data. Notes on the study in general: Patients showed TRBV5-6, TRBV5-1 and TRBV20-1 among about five TRBV segments more frequent than in controls.

These receptors' antigens are unknown. Unique molecular identifiers were carried by the TCR beta cDNA libraries. TCRdb re-analysed the PCR reads in MiXCR, keeping a single row per CDR3 protein. In the table there are 400,000 to 500,000 distinct CDR3 sequences, 35% to 45% of which are singletons. The sequenced sample consisted of blood. Every receptor here comes from a girl aged 2-10 years with multiple sclerosis.

The chain couples TRBV21-1 to TRBJ2-5; TRBD1 is the table's D call, not checked against the DNA. TRBV21-1 is classified as a pseudogene. The CDR3 is 14 residues long. This CDR3 is CASSKQGAGETQYF. CDR3 DNA sequence: TGTGCCAGCAGCAAACAGGGGGCAGGGGAGACCCAGTACTTC.

The chain links TRBV12-3 or TRBV12-4 to TRBJ1-2; the D is unclear. The V gene lost 2 bases and the J gene lost 7 bases, with 11 bases spanning the gap. The CDR3 length is 13 residues. CDR3 coding DNA: TGTGCCAGCAGTTTATTGTCCATAGGTGGCTACACCTTC. Amino acids: CASSLLSIGGYTF.

This clonotype has more than one count but fewer than ten. The rearrangement links TRBV7-6 to TRBJ2-1; 9 bases agree with TRBD2. Trimming at V came to 5 bases and at J to 0 bases, leaving 5 bases not matched to a gene. Germline assignment: CDR1 SGHVS and CDR2 FNYEAQ. This CDR3 contains 16 residues. CDR3 sequence reads: CASSPSGKSSYNEQFF. The CDR3 region has the DNA TGTGCCAGCAGCCCTAGCGGGAAAAGCTCCTACAATGAGCAGTTCTTC.

This clonotype was counted only a few times. The rearrangement links TRBV29-1 to TRBJ2-7, with 7 bases fitting TRBD2. The length of the CDR3 is 14 residues. Germline V gene sequence: CDR1 SQVTM, CDR2 ANQGSEA. V lost 6 bases, J lost 5 bases, and 13 bases stayed unmatched. CDR3 region: CSVAAPQGGNEQYF. The CDR3 DNA follows: TGCAGCGTCGCCGCTCCGCAGGGAGGGAACGAGCAGTACTTC.

This chain uses TRBV10-3 with TRBJ2-5; D is ambiguous. The better agreement between TRBJ2-7 and the DNA end casts doubt on the J call. The germline CDR1 and CDR2 sequences are ENHRY and SYGVKD. The CDR3 has 14 amino acids. Here the CDR3 DNA reads TGTGCCATCAGTGGGGTGGGATCGGTCGACGAGCAGTACTTC. Translation gives CAISGVGSVDEQYF.

This clonotype occurred a few times. The V call is TRBV6-5, the J call TRBJ2-5; 7 positions agree with TRBD2. The J call may be mistaken, given a closer DNA end match to TRBJ2-7. The CDR3 has 15 residues. CDR1 is MNHEY, CDR2 SVGAGI, per germline. The CDR3 sequence: CASSYSPSGAYEQYF. The DNA for the CDR3 is TGTGCCAGCAGTTATTCGCCTAGCGGTGCCTACGAGCAGTACTTC.

In its sample, this clonotype was seen a few times. The CDR3 bases are TGCAGCGTTGAAGATCCCTGGGGGTCTGAAGCTTTCTTT. Amino acids: CSVEDPWGSEAFF. This chain uses TRBV29-1 with TRBJ1-1, with a possible D match to TRBD1 (5 bases). Looked up from germline, CDR1 is SQVTM and CDR2 is ANQGSEA. Trimming shortened V by 0 bases and J by 6 bases, and 11 bases separated the two germline ends. This CDR3 contains 13 residues.

This clonotype was seen more than once but under ten times. This chain links TRBV24-1 with TRBJ1-2; D remains unclear. This CDR3 spans 20 amino acids. Trimming removed 2 bases at V and 6 bases at J, with 30 bases between. Germline CDR1 is KGHDR and CDR2 is SFDVKD. This CDR3 is CATSDSTFRMLRSRCHGYTF. The DNA of the CDR3 is TGTGCCACCAGTGATTCCACTTTTCGCATGCTACGGTCGAGATGCCATGGCTACACCTTC.

This clonotype was detected a few times. The chain is built from TRBV27 and TRBJ2-5, with unresolved D. V was pared by 0 bases and J by 5 bases, with 10 bases between. The CDR3 runs to 14 residues. Germline CDR1 reads MNHEY; CDR2 reads SMNVEV (reference sequence). CDR3 residues: CASSLSKGRETQYF. The CDR3 DNA follows: TGTGCCAGCAGTTTATCTAAGGGTCGGGAGACCCAGTACTTC.